This T cell receptor (beta chain) was captured by sequencing in a study of blood T cell repertoires in COVID-19. Looking at the study overall: The United States, Italy and Spain were the sources of the acute and convalescent COVID-19 samples. Sample material is recorded as cDNA or gDNA derived from T cells, B-cell-depleted T cells, or PBMCs.

V was shortened by 0 bases and J by 6 bases, with 5 bases between the two germline ends. The germline V gene has CDR1 SGHRS and CDR2 YFSETQ. The CDR3 has 12 residues. How the authors handled the data: Estimation of nucleated cell counts was performed using reference gene primer amplification. Sequencing was performed with immunoSEQ multiplex PCR; in TCRdb, only in-frame clones are kept and a portion is missing. That table is the source of V, J and clone size, and D and trimming were worked out from the DNA. The sample records roughly 250,000 clones, around 91% being singletons. Sequenced sample: PBMCs or T cells enriched from blood (not recorded which). The sequence was collected from a woman under 30 who had recovered from COVID-19. The chain uses TRBV5-1 and TRBJ2-3, with a weak D call TRBD1 (5 bases). The DNA of the CDR3 is TGCGCCAGCAGCTTGGAGGGGGATACGCAGTATTTT. Translated, it gives CASSLEGDTQYF.